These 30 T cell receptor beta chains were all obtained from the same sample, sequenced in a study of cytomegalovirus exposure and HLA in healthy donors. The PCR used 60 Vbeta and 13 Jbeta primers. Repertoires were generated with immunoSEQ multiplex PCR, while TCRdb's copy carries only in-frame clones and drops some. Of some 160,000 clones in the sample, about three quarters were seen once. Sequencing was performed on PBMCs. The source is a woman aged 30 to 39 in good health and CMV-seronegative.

The CDR3 DNA reads as TGCAGTGCTTTCTCGCGGGGCTACACCTTC. Encoded protein: CSAFSRGYTF. V is TRBV20-1 and J is TRBJ1-2; no definite D call. CDR1 is DFQATT and CDR2 is SNEGSKA in the germline V gene (reference sequence). The CDR3 totals 10 residues. V was pared by 5 bases and J by 8 bases, with 9 bases between.

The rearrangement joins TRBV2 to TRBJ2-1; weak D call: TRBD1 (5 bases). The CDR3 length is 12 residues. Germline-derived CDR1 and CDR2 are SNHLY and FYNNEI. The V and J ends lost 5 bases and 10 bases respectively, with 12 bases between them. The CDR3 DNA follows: TGTGCCAGCAGTCCCAGGGTTTACGAGCAGTTCTTC. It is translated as CASSPRVYEQFF.

The CDR3 DNA reads as TGTGCCAGCACGGAGGGGCGGGGCACAGATACGCAGTATTTT. Residues: CASTEGRGTDTQYF. The J gene is TRBJ2-3, the V gene TRBV6-1; possible D gene TRBD2, 6 bases. The CDR3 has 14 amino acids. V gave up 7 bases and J gave up 1 base, with 12 bases separating them. Germline assignment: CDR1 MNHNS and CDR2 SASEGT.

The CDR3 protein is CASSYFAGGRTDTQYF. Here the CDR3 DNA reads TGTGCCAGCAGTTACTTTGCGGGGGGGAGAACAGATACGCAGTATTTT. This chain connects TRBV6-6 to TRBJ2-3, with 9 bases matching TRBD2. CDR1 and CDR2 (germline): MNHNY, SVGAGI (reference sequence). Trimming cost V 1 base and J 3 bases; bases outside gene matches: 5. The CDR3 is 16 amino acids.

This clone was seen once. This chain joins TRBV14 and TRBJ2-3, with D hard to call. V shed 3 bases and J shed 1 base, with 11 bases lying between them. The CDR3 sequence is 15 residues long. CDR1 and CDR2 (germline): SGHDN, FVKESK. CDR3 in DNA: TGTGCCAGCAGCCAGGGCCTGATTCGCACAGATACGCAGTATTTT. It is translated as CASSQGLIRTDTQYF.

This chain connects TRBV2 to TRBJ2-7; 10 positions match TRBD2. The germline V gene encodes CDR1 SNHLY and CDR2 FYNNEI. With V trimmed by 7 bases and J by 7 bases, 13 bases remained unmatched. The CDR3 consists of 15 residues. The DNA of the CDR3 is TGTGCCAGCACAATCGGACTAGCGGAAACCTGGGAGCAGTACTTC. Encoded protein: CASTIGLAETWEQYF.

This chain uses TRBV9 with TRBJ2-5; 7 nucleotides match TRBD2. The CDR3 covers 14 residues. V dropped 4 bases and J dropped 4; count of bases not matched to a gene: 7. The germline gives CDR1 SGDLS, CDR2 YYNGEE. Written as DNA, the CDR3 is TGTGCCAGCAGCCGACGGACTAGAGGAGAGACCCAGTACTTC. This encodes CASSRRTRGETQYF.

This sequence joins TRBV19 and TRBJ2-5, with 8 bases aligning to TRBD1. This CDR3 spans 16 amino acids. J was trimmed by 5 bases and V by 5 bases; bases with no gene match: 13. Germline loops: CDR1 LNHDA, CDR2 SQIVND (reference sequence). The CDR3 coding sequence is TGTGCCAGTAGTCAGCCCGGGACAGGCCTTCGGGAGACCCAGTACTTC. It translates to CASSQPGTGLRETQYF.

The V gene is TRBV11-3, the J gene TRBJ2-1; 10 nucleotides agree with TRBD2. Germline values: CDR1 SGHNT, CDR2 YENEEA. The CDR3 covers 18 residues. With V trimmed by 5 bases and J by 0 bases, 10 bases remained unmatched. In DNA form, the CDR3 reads TGTGCCAGCAGCGGGCGGACTAGCGGTTTAAGCTCCTACAATGAGCAGTTCTTC. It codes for CASSGRTSGLSSYNEQFF.

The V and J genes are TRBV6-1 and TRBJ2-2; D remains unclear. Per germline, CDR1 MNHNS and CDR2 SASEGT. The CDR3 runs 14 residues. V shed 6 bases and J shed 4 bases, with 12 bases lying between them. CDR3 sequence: CASRPLTSTGELFF. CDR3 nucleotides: TGTGCCAGCAGGCCCCTGACAAGCACCGGGGAGCTGTTTTTT.

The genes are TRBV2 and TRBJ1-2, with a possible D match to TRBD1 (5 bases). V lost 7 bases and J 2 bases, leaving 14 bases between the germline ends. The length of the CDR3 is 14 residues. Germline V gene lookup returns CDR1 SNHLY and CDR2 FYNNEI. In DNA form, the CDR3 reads TGTGCCAGCATCGACCAGGGCTCAAACTATGGCTACACCTTC. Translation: CASIDQGSNYGYTF.

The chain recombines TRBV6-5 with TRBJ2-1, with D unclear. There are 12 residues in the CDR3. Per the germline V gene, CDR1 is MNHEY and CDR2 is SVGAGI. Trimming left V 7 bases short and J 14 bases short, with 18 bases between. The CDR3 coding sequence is TGTGCCAGCAACGATGGTGGGCAGGTAGAGTTCTTC. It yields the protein CASNDGGQVEFF.

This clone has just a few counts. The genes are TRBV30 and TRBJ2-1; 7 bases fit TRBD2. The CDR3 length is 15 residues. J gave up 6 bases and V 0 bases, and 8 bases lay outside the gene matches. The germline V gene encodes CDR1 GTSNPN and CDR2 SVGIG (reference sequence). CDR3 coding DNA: TGTGCCTGGAGTGTGGGGTGGTTAGCGGGCAATGAGCAGTTCTTC. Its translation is CAWSVGWLAGNEQFF.

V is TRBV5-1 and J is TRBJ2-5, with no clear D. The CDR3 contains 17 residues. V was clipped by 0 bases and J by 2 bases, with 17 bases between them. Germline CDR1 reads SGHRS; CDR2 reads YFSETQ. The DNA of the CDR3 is TGCGCCAGCAGCTTGGTAGATTCCCGGGTTGGTCAAGAGACCCAGTACTTC. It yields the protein CASSLVDSRVGQETQYF.

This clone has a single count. The CDR3 sequence: CASSLNAGNFGYTF. The CDR3 DNA follows: TGTGCCAGCAGCTTAAACGCAGGGAATTTTGGCTACACCTTC. This sequence joins TRBV7-3 and TRBJ1-2, with a tentative D call TRBD1 (5 bases). There are 14 residues in the CDR3. Germline V gives CDR1 SGHTA, CDR2 FQGTGA. Deletions cut 1 base from V and 7 bases from J, with 13 bases between. The full variable domain, with the rest looked up from reference TRBV7-3 and TRBJ1-2, is GAGVSQTPSNKVTEKGKYVELRCDPISGHTALYWYRQSLGQGPEFLIYFQGTGAADDSGLPNDRFFAVRPEGSVSTLKIQRTERGDSAVYLCASSLNAGNFGYTFGSGTRLTVV.

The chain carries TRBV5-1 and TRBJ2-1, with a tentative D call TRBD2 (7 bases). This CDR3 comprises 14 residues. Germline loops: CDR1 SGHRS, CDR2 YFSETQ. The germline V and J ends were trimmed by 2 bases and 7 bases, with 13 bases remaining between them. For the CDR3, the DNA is TGCGCCAGCAGCTTCGCGGGGGCGGGGAATGAGCAGTTCTTC. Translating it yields CASSFAGAGNEQFF.

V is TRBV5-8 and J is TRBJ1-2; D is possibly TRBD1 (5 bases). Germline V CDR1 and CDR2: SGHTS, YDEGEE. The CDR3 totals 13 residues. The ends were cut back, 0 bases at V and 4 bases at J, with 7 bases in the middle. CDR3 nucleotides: TGTGCCAGCAGCTTGGGCAGGGTCTATGGCTACACCTTC. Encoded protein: CASSLGRVYGYTF.

The CDR3 loop is CASSSGLAGGPWETQYF. The CDR3 DNA reads as TGTGCCAGCAGCTCCGGACTAGCGGGGGGGCCATGGGAGACCCAGTACTTC. The genes are TRBV13 and TRBJ2-5, with 15 nucleotides matching TRBD2. The germline CDR1 and CDR2 sequences are PRHDT and FYEKMQ (reference sequence). This CDR3 has 17 amino acids. Trimming at V came to 4 bases and at J to 5 bases, leaving 8 bases not matched to a gene.

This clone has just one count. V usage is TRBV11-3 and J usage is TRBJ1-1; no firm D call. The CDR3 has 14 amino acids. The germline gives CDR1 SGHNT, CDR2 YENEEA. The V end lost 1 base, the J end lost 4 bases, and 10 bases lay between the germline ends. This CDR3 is CASSLGPGSTEAFF. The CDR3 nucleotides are TGTGCCAGCAGCTTAGGACCGGGGTCCACTGAAGCTTTCTTT.

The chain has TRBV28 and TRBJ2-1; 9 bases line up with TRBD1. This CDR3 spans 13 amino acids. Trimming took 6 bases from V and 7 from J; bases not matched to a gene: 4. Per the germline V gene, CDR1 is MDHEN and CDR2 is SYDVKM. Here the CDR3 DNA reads TGTGCCAGCAGAGGGACAGGGCGGAATGAGCAGTTCTTC. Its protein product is CASRGTGRNEQFF.

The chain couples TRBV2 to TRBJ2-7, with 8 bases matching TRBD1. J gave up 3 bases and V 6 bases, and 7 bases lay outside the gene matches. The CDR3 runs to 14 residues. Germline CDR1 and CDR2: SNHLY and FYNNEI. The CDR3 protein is CASSTGTGFYEQYF. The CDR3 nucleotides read TGTGCCAGCAGCACCGGGACAGGCTTCTACGAGCAGTACTTC.

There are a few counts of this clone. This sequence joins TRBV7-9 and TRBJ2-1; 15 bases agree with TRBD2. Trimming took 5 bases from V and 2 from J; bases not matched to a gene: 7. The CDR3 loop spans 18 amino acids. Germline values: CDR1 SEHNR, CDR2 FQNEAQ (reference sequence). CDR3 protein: CASSLGLAGGSTYNEQFF. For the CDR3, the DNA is TGTGCCAGCAGCCTAGGACTAGCGGGGGGGAGCACCTACAATGAGCAGTTCTTC. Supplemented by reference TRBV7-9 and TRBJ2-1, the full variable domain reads DTGVSQNPRHKITKRGQNVTFRCDPISEHNRLYWYRQTLGQGPEFLTYFQNEAQLEKSRLLSDRFSAERPKGSFSTLEIQRTEQGDSAMYLCASSLGLAGGSTYNEQFFGPGTRLTVL.

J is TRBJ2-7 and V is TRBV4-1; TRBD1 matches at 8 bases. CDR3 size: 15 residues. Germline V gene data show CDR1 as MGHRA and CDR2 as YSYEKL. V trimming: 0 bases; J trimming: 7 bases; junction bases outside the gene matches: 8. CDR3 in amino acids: CASSQEGTGPWEQYF. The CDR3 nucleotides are TGCGCCAGCAGCCAAGAAGGGACAGGACCGTGGGAGCAGTACTTC.

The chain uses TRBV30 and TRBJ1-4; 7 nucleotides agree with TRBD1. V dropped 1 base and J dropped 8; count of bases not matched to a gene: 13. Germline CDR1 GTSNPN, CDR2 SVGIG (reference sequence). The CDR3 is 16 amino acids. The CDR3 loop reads CAWSAADRVRKEKLFF. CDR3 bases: TGTGCCTGGAGTGCCGCCGACAGGGTTCGGAAAGAAAAACTGTTTTTT. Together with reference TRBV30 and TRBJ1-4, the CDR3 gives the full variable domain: SQTIHQWPATLVQPVGSPLSLECTVEGTSNPNLYWYRQAAGRGLQLLFYSVGIGQISSEVPQNLSASRPQDRQFILSSKKLLLSDSGFYLCAWSAADRVRKEKLFFGSGTQLSVL.

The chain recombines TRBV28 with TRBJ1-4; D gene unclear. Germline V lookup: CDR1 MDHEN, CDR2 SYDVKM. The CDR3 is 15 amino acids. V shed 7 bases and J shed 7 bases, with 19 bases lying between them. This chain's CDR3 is CASTRLGRTFEKLFF. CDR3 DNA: TGTGCCAGCACCCGGCTAGGGCGGACTTTTGAAAAACTGTTTTTT. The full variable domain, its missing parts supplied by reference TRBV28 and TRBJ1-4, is DVKVTQSSRYLVKRTGEKVFLECVQDMDHENMFWYRQDPGLGLRLIYFSYDVKMKEKGDIPEGYSVSREKKERFSLILESASTNQTSMYLCASTRLGRTFEKLFFGSGTQLSVL.

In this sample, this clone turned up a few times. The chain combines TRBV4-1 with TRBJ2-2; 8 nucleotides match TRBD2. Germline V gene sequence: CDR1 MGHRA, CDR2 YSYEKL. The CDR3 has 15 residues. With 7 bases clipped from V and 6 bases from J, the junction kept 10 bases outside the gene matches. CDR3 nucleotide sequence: TGCGCCAGCACCGGGGGGGCTTACAGGGCCGGGGAGCTGTTTTTT. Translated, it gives CASTGGAYRAGELFF.

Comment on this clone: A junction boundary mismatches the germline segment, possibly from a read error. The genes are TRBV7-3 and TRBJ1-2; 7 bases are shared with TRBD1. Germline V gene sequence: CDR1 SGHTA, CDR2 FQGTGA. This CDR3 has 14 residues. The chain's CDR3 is CANSETGTVGSYTF. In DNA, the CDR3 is TGTGCCAACAGCGAAACCGGGACAGTCGGAAGCTACACCTTC.

The CDR3 is CASSTLRTGFWHQPQHF. The CDR3 nucleotides are TGTGCCAGTAGTACGCTGAGGACAGGCTTTTGGCATCAGCCCCAGCATTTT. The chain is built from TRBV19 and TRBJ1-5; 7 positions agree with TRBD1. V was clipped by 4 bases and J by 5 bases; unmatched bases: 14. The CDR3 runs to 17 residues. Germline CDR1 reads LNHDA; CDR2 reads SQIVND (reference sequence).

The CDR3 reads CATKRTANYGYTF. For the CDR3, the DNA is TGTGCCACCAAGAGGACAGCTAACTATGGCTACACCTTC. The genes are TRBV2 and TRBJ1-2, with TRBD1 as a possible D gene (6 bases). In germline, CDR1 is SNHLY, CDR2 FYNNEI. The V and J ends lost 10 bases and 0 bases respectively, with 12 bases between them. The CDR3 runs 13 residues.

The CDR3, as DNA: TGTGCCAGCAGAGTTTTGGGGGGGACCGGGGAGCTGTTTTTT. This sequence encodes CASRVLGGTGELFF. This chain links TRBV27 with TRBJ2-2; 7 bases match TRBD2. The CDR3 has 14 residues. From germline, CDR1 is MNHEY and CDR2 SMNVEV (reference sequence). Trimming took 6 bases from V and 5 from J; bases not matched to a gene: 6.